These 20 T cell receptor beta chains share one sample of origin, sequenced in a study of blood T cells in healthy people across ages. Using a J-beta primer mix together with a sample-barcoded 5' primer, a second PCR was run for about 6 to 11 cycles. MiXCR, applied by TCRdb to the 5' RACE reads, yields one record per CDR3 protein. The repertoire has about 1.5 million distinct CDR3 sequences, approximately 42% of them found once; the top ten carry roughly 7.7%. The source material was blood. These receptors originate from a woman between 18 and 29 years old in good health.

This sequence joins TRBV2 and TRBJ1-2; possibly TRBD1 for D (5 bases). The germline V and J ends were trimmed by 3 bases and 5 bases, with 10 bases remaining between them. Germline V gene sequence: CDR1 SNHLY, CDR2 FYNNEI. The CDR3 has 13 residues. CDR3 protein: CASSETARYGYTF. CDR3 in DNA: TGTGCCAGCAGTGAGACAGCAAGATATGGCTACACCTTC.

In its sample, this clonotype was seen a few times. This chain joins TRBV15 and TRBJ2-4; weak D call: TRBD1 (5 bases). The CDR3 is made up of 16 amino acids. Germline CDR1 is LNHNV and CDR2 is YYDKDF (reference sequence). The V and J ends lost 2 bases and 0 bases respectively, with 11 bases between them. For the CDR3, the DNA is TGTGCCACCAGCAGAATCGACAGCCTAGCCAAAAACATTCAGTACTTC. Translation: CATSRIDSLAKNIQYF.

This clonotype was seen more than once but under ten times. The CDR3 reads CSVVGTGGEKLFF. CDR3 DNA sequence: TGCAGCGTTGTCGGGACAGGGGGTGAAAAACTGTTTTTT. The genes are TRBV29-1 and TRBJ1-4; 11 bases agree with TRBD1. The CDR3 extends over 13 amino acids. Per germline, CDR1 SQVTM and CDR2 ANQGSEA. Losses at the gene ends were 4 bases for V and 7 bases for J; bases not matched to a gene: 2.

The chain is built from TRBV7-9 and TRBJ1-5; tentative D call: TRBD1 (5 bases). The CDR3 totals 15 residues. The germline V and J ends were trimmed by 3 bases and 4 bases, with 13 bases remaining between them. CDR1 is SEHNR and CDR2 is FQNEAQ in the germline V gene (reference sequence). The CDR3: CASSLGGRPNQPQHF. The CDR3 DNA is TGTGCCAGCAGCTTGGGGGGTCGCCCTAATCAGCCCCAGCATTTT.

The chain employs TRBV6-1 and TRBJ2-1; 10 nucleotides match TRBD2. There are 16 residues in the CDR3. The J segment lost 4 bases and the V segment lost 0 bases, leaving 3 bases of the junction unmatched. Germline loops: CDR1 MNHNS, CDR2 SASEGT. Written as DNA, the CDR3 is TGTGCCAGCAGTGAAGCTCCTAGCGGGGGTTACAATGAGCAGTTCTTC. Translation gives CASSEAPSGGYNEQFF.

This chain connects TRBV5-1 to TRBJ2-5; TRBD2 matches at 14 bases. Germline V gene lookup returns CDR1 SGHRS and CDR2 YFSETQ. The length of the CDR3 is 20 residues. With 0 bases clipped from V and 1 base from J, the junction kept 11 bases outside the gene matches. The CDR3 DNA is TGCGCCAGCAGCTTGGGCCGATGGACTAGCGGGAGGCCAACCCAAGAGACCCAGTACTTC. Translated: CASSLGRWTSGRPTQETQYF.

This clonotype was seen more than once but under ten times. CDR3 in DNA: TGTGCCAGCAGTTACATGCCCGAGGTGGGACAGGGGTCGACAGATACGCAGTATTTT. As protein: CASSYMPEVGQGSTDTQYF. This chain uses TRBV6-5 with TRBJ2-3; 10 bases map to TRBD1. CDR1 is MNHEY, CDR2 SVGAGI, per germline. The CDR3 is made up of 19 amino acids. J gave up 3 bases and V 2 bases, and 14 bases lay outside the gene matches.

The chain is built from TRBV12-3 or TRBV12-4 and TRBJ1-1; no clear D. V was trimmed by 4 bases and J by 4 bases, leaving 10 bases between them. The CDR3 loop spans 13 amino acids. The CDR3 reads CASSYKGRTEAFF. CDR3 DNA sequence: TGTGCCAGCAGTTATAAGGGTCGCACTGAAGCTTTCTTT.

CDR3 residues: CSASLAEKLFF. The CDR3 DNA follows: TGCAGTGCTAGTCTGGCGGAAAAACTGTTTTTT. The V and J genes are TRBV20-1 and TRBJ1-4; D is unclear. The CDR3 is made up of 11 amino acids. V shed 3 bases and J shed 8 bases, with 7 bases lying between them. Germline V CDR1 and CDR2: DFQATT, SNEGSKA (reference sequence).

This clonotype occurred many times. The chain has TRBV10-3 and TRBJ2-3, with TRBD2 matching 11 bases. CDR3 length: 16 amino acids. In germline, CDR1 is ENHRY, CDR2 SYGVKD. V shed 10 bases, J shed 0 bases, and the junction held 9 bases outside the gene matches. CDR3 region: CATKAVAGGSTDTQYF. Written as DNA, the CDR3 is TGTGCCACCAAGGCGGTAGCGGGGGGGAGCACAGATACGCAGTATTTT.

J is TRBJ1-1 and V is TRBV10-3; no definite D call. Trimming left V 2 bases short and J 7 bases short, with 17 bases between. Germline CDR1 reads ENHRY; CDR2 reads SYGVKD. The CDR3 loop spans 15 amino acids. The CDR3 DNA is TGTGCCATCAGTGAGGGATGGGGAAGTAATCTTGAAGCTTTCTTT. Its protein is CAISEGWGSNLEAFF.

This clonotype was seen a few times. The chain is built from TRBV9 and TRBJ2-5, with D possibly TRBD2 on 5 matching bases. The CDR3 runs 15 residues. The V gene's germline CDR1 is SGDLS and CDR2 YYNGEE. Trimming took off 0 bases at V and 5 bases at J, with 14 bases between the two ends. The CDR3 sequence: CASSVGVARGETQYF. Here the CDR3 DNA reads TGTGCCAGCAGCGTAGGAGTGGCCCGCGGGGAGACCCAGTACTTC.

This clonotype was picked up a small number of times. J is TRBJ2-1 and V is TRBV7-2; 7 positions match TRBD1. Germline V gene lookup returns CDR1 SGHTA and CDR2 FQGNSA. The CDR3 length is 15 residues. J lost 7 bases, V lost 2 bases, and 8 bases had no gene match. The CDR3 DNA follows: TGTGCCAGCAGCTTAAGTACTACAGGGGAAAATGAGCAGTTCTTC. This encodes CASSLSTTGENEQFF.

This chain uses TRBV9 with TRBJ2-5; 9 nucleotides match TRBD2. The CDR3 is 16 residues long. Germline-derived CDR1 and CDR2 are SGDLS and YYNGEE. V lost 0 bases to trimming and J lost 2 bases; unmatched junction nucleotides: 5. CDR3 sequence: CASSVGLAGAQETQYF. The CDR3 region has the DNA TGTGCCAGCAGCGTAGGGTTAGCGGGGGCACAAGAGACCCAGTACTTC.

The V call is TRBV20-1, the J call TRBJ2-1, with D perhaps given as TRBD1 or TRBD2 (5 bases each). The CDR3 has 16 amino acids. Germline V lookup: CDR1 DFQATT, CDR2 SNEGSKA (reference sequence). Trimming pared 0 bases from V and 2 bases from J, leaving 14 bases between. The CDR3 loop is CSARDFQGPTYNEQFF. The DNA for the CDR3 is TGCAGTGCTAGAGATTTTCAGGGACCAACCTACAATGAGCAGTTCTTC.

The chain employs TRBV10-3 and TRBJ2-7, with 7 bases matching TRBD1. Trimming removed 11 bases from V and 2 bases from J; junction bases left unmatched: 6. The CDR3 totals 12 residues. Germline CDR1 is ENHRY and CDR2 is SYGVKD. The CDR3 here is CAVGTDAYEQYF. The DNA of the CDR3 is TGTGCCGTCGGGACAGATGCCTACGAGCAGTACTTC.

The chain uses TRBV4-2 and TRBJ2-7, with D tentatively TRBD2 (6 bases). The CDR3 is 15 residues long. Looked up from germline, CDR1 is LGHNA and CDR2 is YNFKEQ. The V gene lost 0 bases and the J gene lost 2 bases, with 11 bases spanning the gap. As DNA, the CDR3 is TGTGCCAGCAGCCAAGAAGACCTAGCGACCTACGAGCAGTACTTC. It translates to CASSQEDLATYEQYF.

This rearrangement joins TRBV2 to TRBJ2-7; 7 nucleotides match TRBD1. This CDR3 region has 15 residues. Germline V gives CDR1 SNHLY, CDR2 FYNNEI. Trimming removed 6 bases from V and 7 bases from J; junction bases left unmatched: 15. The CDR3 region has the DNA TGTGCCAGCAGGCCTTCGGGACAGAGGCACGGGGAGCAGTACTTC. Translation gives CASRPSGQRHGEQYF.

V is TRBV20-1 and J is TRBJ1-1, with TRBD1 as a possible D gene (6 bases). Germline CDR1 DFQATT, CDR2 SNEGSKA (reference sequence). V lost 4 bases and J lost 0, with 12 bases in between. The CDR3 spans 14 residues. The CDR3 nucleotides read TGCAGTGCTACCTGGACAGACATGAACACTGAAGCTTTCTTT. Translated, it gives CSATWTDMNTEAFF.

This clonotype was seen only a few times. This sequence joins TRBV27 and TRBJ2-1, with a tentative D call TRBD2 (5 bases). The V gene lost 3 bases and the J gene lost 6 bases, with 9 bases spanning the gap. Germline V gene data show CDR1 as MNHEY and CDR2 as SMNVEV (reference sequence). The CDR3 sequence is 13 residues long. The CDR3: CASSLSSANEQFF. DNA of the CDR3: TGTGCCAGCAGTTTGAGTAGCGCCAATGAGCAGTTCTTC.